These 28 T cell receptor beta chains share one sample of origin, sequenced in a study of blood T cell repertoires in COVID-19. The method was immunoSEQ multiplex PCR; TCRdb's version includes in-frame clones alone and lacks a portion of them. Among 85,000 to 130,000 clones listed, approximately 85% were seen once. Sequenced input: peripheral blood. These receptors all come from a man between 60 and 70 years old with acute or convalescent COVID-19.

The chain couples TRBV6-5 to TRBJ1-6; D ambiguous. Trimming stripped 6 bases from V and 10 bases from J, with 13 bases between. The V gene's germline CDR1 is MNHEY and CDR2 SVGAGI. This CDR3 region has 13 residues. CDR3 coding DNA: TGTGCCAGCAGCCACAGACAACGCTCACCCCTCCACTTT. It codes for CASSHRQRSPLHF.

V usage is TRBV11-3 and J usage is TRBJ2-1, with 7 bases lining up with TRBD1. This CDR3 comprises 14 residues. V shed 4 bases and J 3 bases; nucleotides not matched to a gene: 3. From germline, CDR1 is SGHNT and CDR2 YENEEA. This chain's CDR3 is CASSSGQLYNEQFF. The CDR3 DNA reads TGTGCCAGCAGCTCGGGACAGCTCTACAATGAGCAGTTCTTC.

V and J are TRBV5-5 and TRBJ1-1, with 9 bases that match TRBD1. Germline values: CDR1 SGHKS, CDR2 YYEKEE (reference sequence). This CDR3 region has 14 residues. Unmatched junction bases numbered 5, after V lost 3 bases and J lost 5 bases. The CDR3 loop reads CASSWTGVRTEAFF. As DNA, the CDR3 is TGTGCCAGCAGCTGGACAGGGGTTCGAACTGAAGCTTTCTTT.

CDR3 sequence: CASSLQTSGAETQYF. The CDR3 nucleotides read TGTGCCAGCAGCTTGCAGACTAGCGGCGCCGAGACCCAGTACTTC. The chain employs TRBV5-4 and TRBJ2-5, with 9 bases identical to TRBD2. The CDR3 has 15 amino acids. The V gene's germline CDR1 is SGHNT and CDR2 YYREEE (reference sequence). With V trimmed by 1 base and J by 5 bases, 6 bases remained unmatched. Full variable domain (missing parts from reference TRBV5-4 and TRBJ2-5): ETGVTQSPTHLIKTRGQQVTLRCSSQSGHNTVSWYQQALGQGPQFIFQYYREEENGRGNFPPRFSGLQFPNYSSELNVNALELDDSALYLCASSLQTSGAETQYFGPGTRLLVL.

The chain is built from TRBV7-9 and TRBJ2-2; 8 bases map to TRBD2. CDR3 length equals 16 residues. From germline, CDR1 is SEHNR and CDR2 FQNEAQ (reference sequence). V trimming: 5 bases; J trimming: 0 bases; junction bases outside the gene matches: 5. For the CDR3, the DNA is TGTGCCAGCAGCGCCCCGGGGGGGCCGAACACCGGGGAGCTGTTTTTT. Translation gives CASSAPGGPNTGELFF.

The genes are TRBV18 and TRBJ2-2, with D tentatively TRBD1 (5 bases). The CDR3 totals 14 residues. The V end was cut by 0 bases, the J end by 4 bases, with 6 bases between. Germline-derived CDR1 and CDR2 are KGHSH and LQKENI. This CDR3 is CASSPPQGTGELFF. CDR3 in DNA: TGTGCCAGCTCACCACCCCAGGGCACCGGGGAGCTGTTTTTT.

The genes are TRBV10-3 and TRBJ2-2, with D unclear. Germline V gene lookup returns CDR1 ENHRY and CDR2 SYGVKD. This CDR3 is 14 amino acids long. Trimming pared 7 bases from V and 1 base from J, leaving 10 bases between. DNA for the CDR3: TGTGCCATCAATGCGGCAAGGAACACCGGGGAGCTGTTTTTT. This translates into CAINAARNTGELFF.

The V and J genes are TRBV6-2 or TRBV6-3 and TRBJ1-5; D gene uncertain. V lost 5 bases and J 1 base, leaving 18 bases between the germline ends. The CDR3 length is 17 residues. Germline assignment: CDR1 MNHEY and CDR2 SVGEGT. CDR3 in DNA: TGTGCCAGCAGTCCCCCACCGCTAACTCGAAGCAATCAGCCCCAGCATTTT. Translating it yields CASSPPPLTRSNQPQHF.

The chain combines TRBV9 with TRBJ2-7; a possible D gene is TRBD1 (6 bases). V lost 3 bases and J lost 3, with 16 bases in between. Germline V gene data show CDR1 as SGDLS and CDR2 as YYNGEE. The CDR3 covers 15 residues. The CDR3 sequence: CASSATGTQLYEQYF. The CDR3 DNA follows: TGTGCCAGCAGCGCTACAGGGACGCAACTCTACGAGCAGTACTTC.

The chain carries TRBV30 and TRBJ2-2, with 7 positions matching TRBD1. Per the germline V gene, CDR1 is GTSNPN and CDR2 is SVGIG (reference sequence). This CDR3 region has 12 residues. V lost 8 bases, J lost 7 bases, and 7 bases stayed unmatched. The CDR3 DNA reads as TGTGCCCATCACAGGGGAGTCGGGGAGCTGTTTTTT. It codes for CAHHRGVGELFF.

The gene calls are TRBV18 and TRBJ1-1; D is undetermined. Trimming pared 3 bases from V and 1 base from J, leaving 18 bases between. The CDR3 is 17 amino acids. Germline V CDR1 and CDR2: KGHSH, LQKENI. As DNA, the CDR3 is TGTGCCAGCTCACCGGGTAGAGGCGCCGAATCGAACACTGAAGCTTTCTTT. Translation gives CASSPGRGAESNTEAFF.

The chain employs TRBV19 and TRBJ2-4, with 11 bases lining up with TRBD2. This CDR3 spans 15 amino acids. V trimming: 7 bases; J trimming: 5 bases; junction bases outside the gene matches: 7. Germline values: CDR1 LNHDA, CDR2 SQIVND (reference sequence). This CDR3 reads CASTPLAGAQNIQYF. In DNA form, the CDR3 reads TGTGCCAGTACCCCACTAGCGGGAGCTCAAAACATTCAGTACTTC.

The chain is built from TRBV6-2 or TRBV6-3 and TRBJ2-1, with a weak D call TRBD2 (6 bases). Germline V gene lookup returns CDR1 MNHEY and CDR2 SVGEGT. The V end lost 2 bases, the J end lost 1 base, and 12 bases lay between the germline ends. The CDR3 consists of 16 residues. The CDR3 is CASSYVSGGSYNEQFF. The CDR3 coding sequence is TGTGCCAGCAGTTACGTTTCTGGGGGGTCCTACAATGAGCAGTTCTTC.

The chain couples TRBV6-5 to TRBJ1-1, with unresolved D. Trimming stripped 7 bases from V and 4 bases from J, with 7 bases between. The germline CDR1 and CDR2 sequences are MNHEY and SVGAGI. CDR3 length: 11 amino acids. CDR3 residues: CASTSSTEAFF. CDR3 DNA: TGTGCCAGCACTAGCAGCACTGAAGCTTTCTTT.

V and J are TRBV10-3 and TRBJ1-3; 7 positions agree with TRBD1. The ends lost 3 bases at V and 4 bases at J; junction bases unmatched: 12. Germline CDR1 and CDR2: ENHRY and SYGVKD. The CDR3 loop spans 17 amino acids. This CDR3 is CAISDLVGTEAGNTIYF. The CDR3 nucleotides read TGTGCCATCAGTGATCTGGTAGGGACAGAAGCCGGAAACACCATATATTTT.

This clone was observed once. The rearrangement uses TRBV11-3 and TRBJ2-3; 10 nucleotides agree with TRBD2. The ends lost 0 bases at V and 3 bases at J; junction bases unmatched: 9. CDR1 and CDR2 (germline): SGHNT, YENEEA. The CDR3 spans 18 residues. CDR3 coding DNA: TGTGCCAGCAGCTTAGATTTGGCTAGCGGGGGTGTGACAGATACGCAGTATTTT. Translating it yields CASSLDLASGGVTDTQYF.

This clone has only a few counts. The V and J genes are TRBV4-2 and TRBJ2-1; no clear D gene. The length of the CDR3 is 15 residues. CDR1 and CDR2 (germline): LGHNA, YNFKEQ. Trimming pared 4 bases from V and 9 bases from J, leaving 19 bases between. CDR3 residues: CASSPGIAIVGEQFF. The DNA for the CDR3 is TGTGCCAGCAGCCCTGGAATAGCTATCGTGGGTGAGCAGTTCTTC.

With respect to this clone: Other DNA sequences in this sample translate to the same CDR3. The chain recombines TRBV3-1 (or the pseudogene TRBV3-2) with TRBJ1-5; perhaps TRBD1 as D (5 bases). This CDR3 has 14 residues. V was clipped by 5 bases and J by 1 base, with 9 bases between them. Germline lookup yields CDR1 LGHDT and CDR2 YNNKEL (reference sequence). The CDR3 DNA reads TGTGCCAGCAGCTTGGGGGGAAGCAATCAGCCCCAGCATTTT. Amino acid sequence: CASSLGGSNQPQHF.

CDR3 region: CSVERPGETQYF. CDR3 in DNA: TGCAGCGTTGAAAGGCCGGGAGAGACCCAGTACTTC. The chain has TRBV29-1 and TRBJ2-5, with unresolved D. The CDR3 consists of 12 residues. CDR1 SQVTM and CDR2 ANQGSEA come from the germline V gene. Trimming took off 2 bases at V and 4 bases at J, with 8 bases between the two ends.

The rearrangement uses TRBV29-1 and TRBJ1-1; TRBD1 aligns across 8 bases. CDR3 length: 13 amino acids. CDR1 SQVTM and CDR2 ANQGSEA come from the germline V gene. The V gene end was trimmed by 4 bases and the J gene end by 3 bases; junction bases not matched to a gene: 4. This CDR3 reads CSVGQGQYTEAFF. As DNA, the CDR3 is TGCAGCGTTGGACAGGGGCAGTACACTGAAGCTTTCTTT.

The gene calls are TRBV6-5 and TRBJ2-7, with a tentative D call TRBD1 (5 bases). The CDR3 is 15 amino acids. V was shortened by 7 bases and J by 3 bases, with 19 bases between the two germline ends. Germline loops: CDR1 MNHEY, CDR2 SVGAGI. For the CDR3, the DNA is TGTGCCAGCACCCCGCAATTCTCGGACAACTACGAGCAGTACTTC. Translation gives CASTPQFSDNYEQYF.

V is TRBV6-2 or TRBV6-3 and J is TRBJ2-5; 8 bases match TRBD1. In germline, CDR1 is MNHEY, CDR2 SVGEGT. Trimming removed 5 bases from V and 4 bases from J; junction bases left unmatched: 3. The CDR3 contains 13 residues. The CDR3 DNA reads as TGTGCCAGCAGTACCGGGACAGGAGAGACCCAGTACTTC. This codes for CASSTGTGETQYF.

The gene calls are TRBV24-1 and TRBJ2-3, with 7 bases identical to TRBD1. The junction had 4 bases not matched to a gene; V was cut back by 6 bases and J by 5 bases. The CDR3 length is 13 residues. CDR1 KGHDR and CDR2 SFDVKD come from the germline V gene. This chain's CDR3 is CATSRQGKDTQYF. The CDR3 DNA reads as TGTGCCACCAGTCGACAGGGAAAAGATACGCAGTATTTT.

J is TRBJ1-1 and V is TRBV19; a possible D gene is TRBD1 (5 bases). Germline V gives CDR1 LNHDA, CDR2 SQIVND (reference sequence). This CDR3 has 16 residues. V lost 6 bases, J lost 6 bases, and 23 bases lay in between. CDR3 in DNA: TGTGCCAGTAGCTCCCAAAGGGATAGTCGGGGGGCTGAAGCTTTCTTT. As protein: CASSSQRDSRGAEAFF.

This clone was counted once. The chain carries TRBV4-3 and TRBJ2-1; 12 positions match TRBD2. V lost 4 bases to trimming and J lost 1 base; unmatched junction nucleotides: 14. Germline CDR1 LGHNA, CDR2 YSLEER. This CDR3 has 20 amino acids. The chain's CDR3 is CASSPPGLAGQDLSYNEQFF. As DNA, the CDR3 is TGCGCCAGCAGCCCGCCGGGACTAGCGGGCCAAGATCTTTCCTACAATGAGCAGTTCTTC.

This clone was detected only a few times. This CDR3 is CASSLDGDRNSPLHF. CDR3 bases: TGCGCCAGCAGCTTGGACGGGGACAGAAATTCACCCCTCCACTTT. The rearrangement joins TRBV5-1 to TRBJ1-6; 7 bases agree with TRBD1. Germline V lookup: CDR1 SGHRS, CDR2 YFSETQ. The CDR3 sequence is 15 residues long. V lost 0 bases and J lost 7; bases outside the gene matches: 4.

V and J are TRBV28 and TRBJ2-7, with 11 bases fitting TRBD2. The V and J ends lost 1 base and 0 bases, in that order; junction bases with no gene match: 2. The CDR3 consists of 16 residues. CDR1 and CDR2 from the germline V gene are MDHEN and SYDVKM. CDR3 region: CASSLSLAGDSYEQYF. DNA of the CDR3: TGTGCCAGCAGTTTATCACTAGCGGGAGACTCCTACGAGCAGTACTTC. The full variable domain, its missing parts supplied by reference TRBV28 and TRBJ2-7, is DVKVTQSSRYLVKRTGEKVFLECVQDMDHENMFWYRQDPGLGLRLIYFSYDVKMKEKGDIPEGYSVSREKKERFSLILESASTNQTSMYLCASSLSLAGDSYEQYFGPGTRLTVT.

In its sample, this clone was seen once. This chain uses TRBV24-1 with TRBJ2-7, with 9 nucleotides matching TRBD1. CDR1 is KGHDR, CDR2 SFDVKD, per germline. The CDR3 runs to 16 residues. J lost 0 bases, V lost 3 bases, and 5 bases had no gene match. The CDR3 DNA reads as TGTGCCACCAGTGATATGGGACAGGGAGGCTCCTACGAGCAGTACTTC. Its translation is CATSDMGQGGSYEQYF.